This TCR beta chain appears in the sequencing data of a study of control samples from healthy donors and cancer patients. This clone came up once. Trimming took off 1 base at V and 3 bases at J, with 13 bases between the two ends. This CDR3 region has 15 residues. Germline assignment: CDR1 SQVTM and CDR2 ANQGSEA. Using immunoSEQ multiplex PCR, the repertoire was profiled, and TCRdb retains in-frame clones only, with some absent. In the table there are roughly 150,000 clones, over 85% of which are singletons. Input material: blood. This receptor was taken from a man aged 18 to 30 in good health. The V gene is TRBV29-1, the J gene TRBJ2-4; TRBD1 or TRBD2 may be the D gene (7 bases each). This chain's CDR3 is CSVEGEGADKNIQYF. The CDR3, as DNA: TGCAGCGTTGAAGGGGAGGGGGCTGACAAAAACATTCAGTACTTC.